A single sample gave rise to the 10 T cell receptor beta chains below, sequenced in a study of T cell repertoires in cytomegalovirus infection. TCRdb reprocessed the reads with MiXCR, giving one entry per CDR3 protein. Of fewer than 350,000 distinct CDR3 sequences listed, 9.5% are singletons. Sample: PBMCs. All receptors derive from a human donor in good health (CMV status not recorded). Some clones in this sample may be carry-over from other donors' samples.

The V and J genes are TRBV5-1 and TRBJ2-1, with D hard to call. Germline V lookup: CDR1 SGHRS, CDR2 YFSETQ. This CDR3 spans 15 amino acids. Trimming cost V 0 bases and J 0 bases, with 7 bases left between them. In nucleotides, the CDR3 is TGCGCCAGCAGCTTGGACCCGAGCTCCTACAATGAGCAGTTCTTC. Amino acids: CASSLDPSSYNEQFF. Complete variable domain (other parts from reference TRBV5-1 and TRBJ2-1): KAGVTQTPRYLIKTRGQQVTLSCSPISGHRSVSWYQQTPGQGLQFLFEYFSETQRNKGNFPGRFSGRQFSNSRSEMNVSTLELGDSALYLCASSLDPSSYNEQFFGPGTRLTVL.

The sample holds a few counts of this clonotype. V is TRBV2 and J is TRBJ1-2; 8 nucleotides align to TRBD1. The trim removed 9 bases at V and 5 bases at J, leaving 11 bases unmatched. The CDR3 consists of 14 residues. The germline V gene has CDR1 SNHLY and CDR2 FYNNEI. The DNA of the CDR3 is TGTGCCAGTAGAGAGGACAGGGCGTCTTATGGCTACACCTTC. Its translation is CASREDRASYGYTF.

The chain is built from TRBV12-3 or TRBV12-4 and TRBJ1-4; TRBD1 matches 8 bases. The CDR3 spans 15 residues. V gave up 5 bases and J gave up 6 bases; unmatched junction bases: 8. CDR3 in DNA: TGTGCCAGCAGTCTCCACGCGACAGGGGATGAAAAACTGTTTTTT. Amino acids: CASSLHATGDEKLFF.

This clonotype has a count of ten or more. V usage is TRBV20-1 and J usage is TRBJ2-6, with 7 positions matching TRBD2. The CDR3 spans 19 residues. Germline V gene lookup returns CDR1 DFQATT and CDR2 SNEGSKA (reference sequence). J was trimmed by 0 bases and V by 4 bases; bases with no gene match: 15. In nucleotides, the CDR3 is TGCAGTGCTAAGCGACTGGGGTCTAGCGGAGGCTCTGGGGCCAACGTCCTGACTTTC. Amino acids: CSAKRLGSSGGSGANVLTF.

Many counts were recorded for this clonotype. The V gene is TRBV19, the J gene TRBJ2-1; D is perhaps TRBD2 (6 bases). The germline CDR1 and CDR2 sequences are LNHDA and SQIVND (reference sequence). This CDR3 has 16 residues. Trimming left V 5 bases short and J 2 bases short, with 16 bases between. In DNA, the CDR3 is TGTGCCAGTAGTGACGACGCGGGGCCGGCCTACAATGAGCAGTTCTTC. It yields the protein CASSDDAGPAYNEQFF.

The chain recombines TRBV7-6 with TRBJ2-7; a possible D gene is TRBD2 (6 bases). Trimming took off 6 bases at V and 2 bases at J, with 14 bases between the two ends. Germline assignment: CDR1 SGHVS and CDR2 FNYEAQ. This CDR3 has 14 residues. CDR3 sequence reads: CASSPEGLPYEQYF. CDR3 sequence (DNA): TGTGCCAGCAGTCCCGAGGGACTCCCCTACGAGCAGTACTTC. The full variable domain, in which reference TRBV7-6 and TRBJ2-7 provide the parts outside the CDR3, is GAGVSQSPRYKVTKRGQDVALRCDPISGHVSLYWYRQALGQGPEFLTYFNYEAQQDKSGLPNDRFSAERPEGSISTLTIQRTEQRDSAMYRCASSPEGLPYEQYFGPGTRLTVT.

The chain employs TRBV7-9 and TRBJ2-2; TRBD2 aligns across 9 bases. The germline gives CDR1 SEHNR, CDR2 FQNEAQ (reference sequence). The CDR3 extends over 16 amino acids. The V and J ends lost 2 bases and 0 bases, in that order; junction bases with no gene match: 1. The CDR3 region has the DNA TGTGCCAGCAGCTTATCTAGCGGGGCGAACACCGGGGAGCTGTTTTTT. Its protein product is CASSLSSGANTGELFF.

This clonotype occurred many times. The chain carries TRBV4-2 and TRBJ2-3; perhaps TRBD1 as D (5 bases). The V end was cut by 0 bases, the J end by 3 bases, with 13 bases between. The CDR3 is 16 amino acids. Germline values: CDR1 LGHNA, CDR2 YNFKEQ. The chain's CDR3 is CASSQEVGAPTDTQYF. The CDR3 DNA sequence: TGTGCCAGCAGCCAAGAGGTAGGGGCGCCGACAGATACGCAGTATTTT.

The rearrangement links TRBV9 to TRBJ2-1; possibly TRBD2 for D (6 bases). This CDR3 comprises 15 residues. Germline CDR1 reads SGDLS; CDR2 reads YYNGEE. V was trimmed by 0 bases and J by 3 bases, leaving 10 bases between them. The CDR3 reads CASSVGGTFYNEQFF. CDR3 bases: TGTGCCAGCAGCGTAGGAGGGACTTTCTACAATGAGCAGTTCTTC.

Written as DNA, the CDR3 is TGTGCCAGCAGCCCAGCCATCGGCCAAGAGACCCAGTACTTC. As protein: CASSPAIGQETQYF. This sequence joins TRBV12-3 or TRBV12-4 and TRBJ2-5; D is unclear. The CDR3 length is 14 residues. V dropped 6 bases and J dropped 1 base, with 12 bases sitting between them.